Listed below are T cell receptor beta chains from one sample, sequenced in a study of blood T cell repertoires in COVID-19. Some clones are missing from TCRdb's copy, which holds only in-frame ones; the method was immunoSEQ multiplex PCR. Among 110,000 to 150,000 clones listed, roughly 77% were seen once. Input material: peripheral blood. The receptors were gathered from an older woman with COVID-19, enrolled during active disease. Both conserved end residues are part of each CDR3. D genes are given only for firm matches.

J | D | V | CDR3
TRBJ2-6 | - | TRBV5-8 | CASSLGTLASGANVLTF
TRBJ2-5 | TRBD2 | TRBV6-1 | CASSESLAGGRETQYF
TRBJ1-3 | - | TRBV5-6 | CASSLRGTGNTIYF
TRBJ1-2 | TRBD1 | TRBV2 | CASSEQTTGDGGYTF
TRBJ1-1 | TRBD1 | TRBV4-2 | CASSQEWDRGRGVEAFF
TRBJ1-4 | TRBD1 | TRBV10-3 | CATSDRETATNEKLFF
TRBJ1-1 | TRBD1 | TRBV5-1 | CASRPGQINTEAFF
TRBJ2-3 | - | TRBV18 | CASSPPSAQTQYF
TRBJ2-1 | - | TRBV30 | CAWRDGSSYNEQFF
TRBJ1-2 | TRBD1 | TRBV7-9 | CASSLGIPGTAIYGYTF
TRBJ1-1 | TRBD1 | TRBV11-2 | CASSLGRGRGRDTEAFF
TRBJ2-7 | - | TRBV29-1 | CSVSYEQYF
TRBJ1-2 | - | TRBV5-1 | CASSLEFVSGYTF
TRBJ1-1 | TRBD1 | TRBV6-1 | CASSEAQRAGGVNTEAFF
TRBJ2-1 | TRBD2 | TRBV11-2 | CASSTRTSGFHYNEQFF
TRBJ2-2 | TRBD2 | TRBV5-1 | CASSGSGGRYAGELFF
TRBJ1-5 | - | TRBV10-3 | CAISEKGVSNQPQHF
TRBJ1-5 | - | TRBV5-8 | CASSPRVGNQPQHF
TRBJ1-5 | - | TRBV27 | CASSLPGVDQPQHF
TRBJ1-4 | - | TRBV6-5 | CASRIGGSNEKLFF
TRBJ1-4 | - | TRBV15 | CATSREGGLGKLFF
TRBJ1-2 | - | TRBV6-6 | CASSIGGYGYTF
TRBJ2-1 | TRBD2 | TRBV29-1 | CSVEIAGPYNEQFF